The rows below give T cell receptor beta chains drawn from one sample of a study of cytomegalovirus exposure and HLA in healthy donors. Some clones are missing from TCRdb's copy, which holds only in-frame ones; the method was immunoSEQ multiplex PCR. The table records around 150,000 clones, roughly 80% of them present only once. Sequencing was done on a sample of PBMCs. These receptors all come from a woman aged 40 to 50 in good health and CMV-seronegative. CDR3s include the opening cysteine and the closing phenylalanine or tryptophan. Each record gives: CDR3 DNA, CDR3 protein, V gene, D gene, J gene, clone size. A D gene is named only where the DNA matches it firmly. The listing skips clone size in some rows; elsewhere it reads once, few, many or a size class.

cdr3_nt: TGTGCCAGCAGCCAGGGGACAGGGTTCTACACCGGGGAGCTGTTTTTT; cdr3_aa: CASSQGTGFYTGELFF; v_call: TRBV7-9; d_call: TRBD1; j_call: TRBJ2-2; clone_size: .
cdr3_nt: TGTGCCAGCAGCCTTCCGAGAAGGGCCGAGGGAGCTTTCTTT; cdr3_aa: CASSLPRRAEGAFF; v_call: TRBV28; d_call: .; j_call: TRBJ1-1; clone_size: .
cdr3_nt: TGCGCCAGCAGCTTATGGGCAGGGAATTCACCCCTCCACTTT; cdr3_aa: CASSLWAGNSPLHF; v_call: TRBV5-1; d_call: .; j_call: TRBJ1-6; clone_size: .
cdr3_nt: TGTGCCAGTAGGTACGAGGGACTAGCTAGCGAGACCCAGTACTTC; cdr3_aa: CASRYEGLASETQYF; v_call: TRBV19; d_call: TRBD2; j_call: TRBJ2-5; clone_size: .
cdr3_nt: TGCGCCAGCAGCTTTATAACAGGGGGTACTAACTATGGCTACACCTTC; cdr3_aa: CASSFITGGTNYGYTF; v_call: TRBV5-1; d_call: TRBD1; j_call: TRBJ1-2; clone_size: few
cdr3_nt: TGCGCCAGCAGCCCAGGGGTAAACTATGGCTACACCTTC; cdr3_aa: CASSPGVNYGYTF; v_call: TRBV5-1; d_call: .; j_call: TRBJ1-2; clone_size: few
cdr3_nt: TGCGCCAGCAGCTCACCGTTGCGCCCCCTCCACTTT; cdr3_aa: CASSSPLRPLHF; v_call: TRBV4-1; d_call: .; j_call: TRBJ1-6; clone_size: few
cdr3_nt: TGCAGCGTTACCGACAGGGCCAGCAATCAGCCCCAGCATTTT; cdr3_aa: CSVTDRASNQPQHF; v_call: TRBV29-1; d_call: TRBD1; j_call: TRBJ1-5; clone_size: once
cdr3_nt: TGTGCCAGCAGCTTGGCCCGGGGGACAGGGGGCACCGGGGAGCTGTTTTTT; cdr3_aa: CASSLARGTGGTGELFF; v_call: TRBV7-9; d_call: TRBD1; j_call: TRBJ2-2; clone_size: .
cdr3_nt: TGTGCCAGCTCACGGAACAGGAGCTCTTTGGAGGGCTACACCTTC; cdr3_aa: CASSRNRSSLEGYTF; v_call: TRBV18; d_call: .; j_call: TRBJ1-2; clone_size: once
cdr3_nt: TGTGCCAGCAGCCAGCCCGCTAGCGGGGGTTACAATGAGCAGTTCTTC; cdr3_aa: CASSQPASGGYNEQFF; v_call: TRBV4-2; d_call: TRBD2; j_call: TRBJ2-1; clone_size: .
cdr3_nt: TGCGCCAGCAGTGAGCCGAACAGAGACAGATCCTACGAGCAGTACTTC; cdr3_aa: CASSEPNRDRSYEQYF; v_call: TRBV10-2; d_call: .; j_call: TRBJ2-7; clone_size: .
cdr3_nt: TGTGCCAGCAGCATTTCACACGGGACAGGGGGCTTAGGAGGCTACACCTTC; cdr3_aa: CASSISHGTGGLGGYTF; v_call: TRBV7-9; d_call: TRBD1; j_call: TRBJ1-2; clone_size: once
cdr3_nt: TGTGCCAGCAGTTCGACATCTTCTGGAAACACCATATATTTT; cdr3_aa: CASSSTSSGNTIYF; v_call: TRBV6-5; d_call: .; j_call: TRBJ1-3; clone_size: few
cdr3_nt: TGTGCCAGCACCGTGCCTCGGGAGGGCACTGAAGCTTTCTTT; cdr3_aa: CASTVPREGTEAFF; v_call: TRBV6-6; d_call: .; j_call: TRBJ1-1; clone_size: few
cdr3_nt: TGCGCCAGCAGCCGATTAAACAGGGGGGACTATGGCTACACCTTC; cdr3_aa: CASSRLNRGDYGYTF; v_call: TRBV4-1; d_call: TRBD1; j_call: TRBJ1-2; clone_size: .
cdr3_nt: TGTGCCAGTAGTATAGAACTGGAGGTTAATTCACCCCTCCACTTT; cdr3_aa: CASSIELEVNSPLHF; v_call: TRBV19; d_call: .; j_call: TRBJ1-6; clone_size: .
cdr3_nt: TGCGCCAGCAGTGAGGGGCGCGGGGGGCCCTACGAGCAGTACTTC; cdr3_aa: CASSEGRGGPYEQYF; v_call: TRBV10-1; d_call: TRBD2; j_call: TRBJ2-7; clone_size: .
cdr3_nt: TGTGCCAGCAGCCCCGGGCCGCGGGAATCCCAAGAGACCCAGTACTTC; cdr3_aa: CASSPGPRESQETQYF; v_call: TRBV11-1; d_call: .; j_call: TRBJ2-5; clone_size: .
cdr3_nt: TGTGCCAGCAGCCCCAGGGACAGGCCCTTATCGTTT; cdr3_aa: CASSPRDRPLSF; v_call: TRBV5-5; d_call: TRBD1; j_call: TRBJ1-1; clone_size: .
cdr3_nt: TGTGCCAGTAGCCCAACAGGGCTGAACACTGAAGCTTTCTTT; cdr3_aa: CASSPTGLNTEAFF; v_call: TRBV19; d_call: .; j_call: TRBJ1-1; clone_size: .
cdr3_nt: TGTGCCAGCAGCGTACAGGGGGAATGGTATGGCTACACCTTC; cdr3_aa: CASSVQGEWYGYTF; v_call: TRBV14; d_call: TRBD1; j_call: TRBJ1-2; clone_size: .
cdr3_nt: TGTGCCAGCAGCCCAGGGGGTCAGCCCCAGCATTTT; cdr3_aa: CASSPGGQPQHF; v_call: TRBV7-9; d_call: TRBD1; j_call: TRBJ1-5; clone_size: few
cdr3_nt: TGTGCCACCGGGGACTCAGGCAAAGACACCATATATTTT; cdr3_aa: CATGDSGKDTIYF; v_call: TRBV7-9; d_call: .; j_call: TRBJ1-3; clone_size: few
cdr3_nt: TGTGCCAGCAGCCCCGGGGGAACTTCCTACAATGAGCAGTTCTTC; cdr3_aa: CASSPGGTSYNEQFF; v_call: TRBV5-4; d_call: .; j_call: TRBJ2-1; clone_size: .
cdr3_nt: TGTGCCAGCAGCCACAACAGGAAACCCGGGGAGCTGTTTTTT; cdr3_aa: CASSHNRKPGELFF; v_call: TRBV11-2; d_call: .; j_call: TRBJ2-2; clone_size: .
cdr3_nt: TGCGCCAGCAGCCCGTTGGGGAGGACTGAAGCTTTCTTT; cdr3_aa: CASSPLGRTEAFF; v_call: TRBV5-1; d_call: .; j_call: TRBJ1-1; clone_size: .
cdr3_nt: TGCGCCAGCAGAGGACAGGGTGCAGATACGCAGTATTTT; cdr3_aa: CASRGQGADTQYF; v_call: TRBV10-2; d_call: TRBD1; j_call: TRBJ2-3; clone_size: .
cdr3_nt: TGCGCCAGCAGCCCGGACAGGGGCACTAATGAAAAACTGTTTTTT; cdr3_aa: CASSPDRGTNEKLFF; v_call: TRBV5-1; d_call: TRBD1; j_call: TRBJ1-4; clone_size: .
cdr3_nt: TGCGCCAGCAGCCCGGGGGGGACCTCCTATGGCTACACCTTC; cdr3_aa: CASSPGGTSYGYTF; v_call: TRBV5-1; d_call: .; j_call: TRBJ1-2; clone_size: .
cdr3_nt: TGTGCCAGCAGCTTACACAGTATGAACACTGAAGCTTTCTTT; cdr3_aa: CASSLHSMNTEAFF; v_call: TRBV7-3; d_call: .; j_call: TRBJ1-1; clone_size: .
cdr3_nt: TGTGCCAGCAGCTTGGCGGACAGCTATGGTGGCTACACCTTC; cdr3_aa: CASSLADSYGGYTF; v_call: TRBV7-2; d_call: .; j_call: TRBJ1-2; clone_size: .
cdr3_nt: TGTGCCAGCAGTTATCGACAGGGGAACTACGAGCAGTACTTC; cdr3_aa: CASSYRQGNYEQYF; v_call: TRBV6-5; d_call: TRBD1; j_call: TRBJ2-7; clone_size: .
cdr3_nt: TGTGCCACCGGAATAGGACACTATAGCAATCAGCCCCAGCATTTT; cdr3_aa: CATGIGHYSNQPQHF; v_call: TRBV28; d_call: .; j_call: TRBJ1-5; clone_size: .
cdr3_nt: TGTGCCAGCAGCTTCCCACAGGGAGTGGACTCACCCCTCCACTTT; cdr3_aa: CASSFPQGVDSPLHF; v_call: TRBV11-3; d_call: .; j_call: TRBJ1-6; clone_size: .
cdr3_nt: TGTGCCAGCAGTGATCGGGGGGGACAGGGGATTTTGGACGAGCAGTACTTC; cdr3_aa: CASSDRGGQGILDEQYF; v_call: TRBV6-1; d_call: TRBD1; j_call: TRBJ2-7; clone_size: .
cdr3_nt: TGTGCCAGCAGCCAGCCTCTCTTTCACGGGGTCCCAGATACGCAGTATTTT; cdr3_aa: CASSQPLFHGVPDTQYF; v_call: TRBV14; d_call: .; j_call: TRBJ2-3; clone_size: .
cdr3_nt: TGCGCCAGCAGCTTCAAACTAGCGGGGGGCGAAAGGAGCTCCTACAATGAGCAGTTCTTC; cdr3_aa: CASSFKLAGGERSSYNEQFF; v_call: TRBV5-1; d_call: TRBD2; j_call: TRBJ2-1; clone_size: .
cdr3_nt: TGTGCCAGCAGCTCTGGACAGGACTATGGCTACACCTTC; cdr3_aa: CASSSGQDYGYTF; v_call: TRBV7-2; d_call: TRBD1; j_call: TRBJ1-2; clone_size: few
cdr3_nt: TGTGCCAGCAGCTTGGATAGCTCTACCTACGAGCAGTACTTC; cdr3_aa: CASSLDSSTYEQYF; v_call: TRBV5-4; d_call: .; j_call: TRBJ2-7; clone_size: .
cdr3_nt: TGTGCCAGCCATAACTACCGGGGACAGACCTATAGCAATCAGCCCCAGCATTTT; cdr3_aa: CASHNYRGQTYSNQPQHF; v_call: TRBV18; d_call: TRBD1; j_call: TRBJ1-5; clone_size: .